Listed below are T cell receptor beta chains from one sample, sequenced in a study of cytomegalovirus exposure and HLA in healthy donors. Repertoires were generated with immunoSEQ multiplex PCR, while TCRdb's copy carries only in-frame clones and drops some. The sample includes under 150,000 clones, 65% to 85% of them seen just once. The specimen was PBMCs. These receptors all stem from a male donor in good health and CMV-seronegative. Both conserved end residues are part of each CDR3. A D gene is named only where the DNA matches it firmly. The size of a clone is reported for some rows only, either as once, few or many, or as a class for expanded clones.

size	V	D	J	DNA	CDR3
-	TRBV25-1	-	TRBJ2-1	TGTGCCAGCAGCGGGGAAGAAAATGAGCAGTTCTTC	CASSGEENEQFF
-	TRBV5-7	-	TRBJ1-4	TGTGCCAGCAGCTTGGGTCTCAGAACTAATGAAAAACTGTTTTTT	CASSLGLRTNEKLFF
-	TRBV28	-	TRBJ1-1	TGTGCCAGCAGTTTATTGTTCCGTTTTGAAGCTTTCTTT	CASSLLFRFEAFF
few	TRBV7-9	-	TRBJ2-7	TGTGCCAGCAGCCTCTCCGGGGGGCCCTACGAGCAGTACTTC	CASSLSGGPYEQYF
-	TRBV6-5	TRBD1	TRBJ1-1	TGTGCCAGCGATCCGGGACAGGGACGTCCGGCTTTCTTT	CASDPGQGRPAFF
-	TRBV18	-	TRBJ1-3	TGTGCCAGCTCACCCCAGGATTACTCTGGAAACACCATATATTTT	CASSPQDYSGNTIYF
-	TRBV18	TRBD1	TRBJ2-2	TGTGCCAGCTCACCGGGACAGGGGGTCGGGGAGCTGTTTTTT	CASSPGQGVGELFF
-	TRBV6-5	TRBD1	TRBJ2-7	TGTGCCAGCAGTTACTCGGGACAGGGGTACGAGCAGTACTTC	CASSYSGQGYEQYF
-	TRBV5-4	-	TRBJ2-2	TGTGCCAGCAGCTTGCAGGGGGGCACCGGGGAGCTGTTTTTT	CASSLQGGTGELFF
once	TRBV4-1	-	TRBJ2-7	TGCGCCAGCAGCCACGAGGACTTCTTTGAGCAGTACTTC	CASSHEDFFEQYF
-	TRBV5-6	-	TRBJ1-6	TGTGCCAGCAGCTTGTGGACTCTTAATTCACCCCTCCACTTT	CASSLWTLNSPLHF
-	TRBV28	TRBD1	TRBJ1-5	TGTGCCAGCAGTCATGGGACAGGGGATCAGCCCCAGCATTTT	CASSHGTGDQPQHF
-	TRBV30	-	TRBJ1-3	TGTGCCTGGAGTACAGGGCTGGGAAACACCATATATTTT	CAWSTGLGNTIYF
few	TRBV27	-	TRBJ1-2	TGTGCCAGCAGTTGGGCGCAGGGAGGCTATGGCTACACCTTC	CASSWAQGGYGYTF
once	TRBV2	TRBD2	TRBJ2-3	TGTGCCAGCAGTCCCGGGACTAGCGTGTCAGATACGCAGTATTTT	CASSPGTSVSDTQYF
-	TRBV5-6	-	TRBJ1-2	TGTGCCAGCAGCTTCTCGGACAGCCCTCCAACTTCTGGCTACACCTTC	CASSFSDSPPTSGYTF
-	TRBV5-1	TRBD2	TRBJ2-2	TGCGCCAGCAGCTTGCGGGGGACTAGCGCCAACACCGGGGAGCTGTTTTTT	CASSLRGTSANTGELFF